The 8 T cell receptor beta chains in this list originate from one sample, sequenced in a study of cytomegalovirus exposure and HLA in healthy donors. The primer mix had 60 Vbeta and 13 Jbeta primers. The method was immunoSEQ multiplex PCR; TCRdb's version includes in-frame clones alone and lacks a portion of them. The sample includes 200,000 to 250,000 clones, around four fifths of them seen just once. Sequenced sample: PBMCs. The receptors were gathered from a woman aged 55-70 years in good health and CMV-seropositive.

The CDR3 spells CASRETGSHEQYF. CDR3 sequence (DNA): TGTGCCAGCAGAGAAACAGGGTCCCACGAGCAGTACTTC. The rearrangement links TRBV6-5 to TRBJ2-7; maybe TRBD1 (6 bases). Germline CDR1 is MNHEY and CDR2 is SVGAGI. Trimming removed 6 bases at V and 5 bases at J, with 14 bases between. CDR3 size: 13 residues.

The rearrangement links TRBV5-1 to TRBJ2-3, with 15 bases matching TRBD2. V trimming: 4 bases; J trimming: 7 bases; junction bases outside the gene matches: 7. Germline values: CDR1 SGHRS, CDR2 YFSETQ. The CDR3 totals 16 residues. The CDR3 nucleotides are TGCGCCAGCAGCCCGGGACTAGCGGGAGGTGAAAATACGCAGTATTTT. Amino acid sequence: CASSPGLAGGENTQYF.

Details on this clone: The junction and the germline gene differ at one end; a read error may be behind it. The V and J genes are TRBV19 and TRBJ1-1; 7 bases agree with TRBD1. This CDR3 is built from 14 residues. Germline V gene sequence: CDR1 LNHDA, CDR2 SQIVND (reference sequence). The CDR3 DNA reads TGTGCCAGTAGTCCGACAGGGTTTAACACTGAAACTTTCTTT. Translating it yields CASSPTGFNTETFF.

The rearrangement links TRBV18 to TRBJ1-3; D unclear. Germline V gene sequence: CDR1 KGHSH, CDR2 LQKENI. This CDR3 contains 14 residues. Trimming cost V 0 bases and J 2 bases, with 5 bases left between them. CDR3 in amino acids: CASSPPAPGNTIYF. In DNA form, the CDR3 reads TGTGCCAGCTCACCACCGGCCCCTGGAAACACCATATATTTT.

The chain has TRBV2 and TRBJ1-4, with 7 bases identical to TRBD1. Per germline, CDR1 SNHLY and CDR2 FYNNEI. V lost 6 bases to trimming and J lost 3 bases; unmatched junction nucleotides: 4. The CDR3 is 14 residues long. CDR3 bases: TGTGCCAGCAGGGCCGGGACAGCTAATGAAAAACTGTTTTTT. This sequence encodes CASRAGTANEKLFF. The variable domain in full, with the rest retrieved from reference TRBV2 and TRBJ1-4, is EPEVTQTPSHQVTQMGQEVILRCVPISNHLYFYWYRQILGQKVEFLVSFYNNEISEKSEIFDDQFSVERPDGSNFTLKIRSTKLEDSAMYFCASRAGTANEKLFFGSGTQLSVL.

The gene calls are TRBV5-5 and TRBJ2-6; perhaps TRBD2 as D (6 bases). Germline CDR1 is SGHKS and CDR2 is YYEKEE (reference sequence). CDR3 length: 19 amino acids. V lost 0 bases to trimming and J lost 0 bases, with 16 bases between them. The CDR3 nucleotides read TGTGCCAGCAGCTTGGCAATTGGGACGGGACTCTCTGGGGCCAACGTCCTGACTTTC. This sequence encodes CASSLAIGTGLSGANVLTF.

The V gene is TRBV6-5, the J gene TRBJ2-1; D uncertain. The CDR3 length is 14 residues. CDR1 and CDR2 from the germline V gene are MNHEY and SVGAGI. The V gene lost 2 bases and the J gene lost 8 bases, with 13 bases spanning the gap. The CDR3 region has the DNA TGTGCCAGCAGTTACAAATCCCCCCGGGATGAGCAGTTCTTC. Translated, it gives CASSYKSPRDEQFF.

V usage is TRBV18 and J usage is TRBJ2-5, with 10 bases aligning to TRBD1. The CDR3 has 16 amino acids. Germline CDR1 and CDR2: KGHSH and LQKENI. V shed 1 base and J 4 bases; nucleotides not matched to a gene: 6. CDR3 sequence (DNA): TGTGCCAGCTCACCACTCGCCGGGACAGGGGCAGAGACCCAGTACTTC. It encodes CASSPLAGTGAETQYF. The complete variable domain, with remaining parts taken from reference TRBV18 and TRBJ2-5, reads NAGVMQNPRHLVRRRGQEARLRCSPMKGHSHVYWYRQLPEEGLKFMVYLQKENIIDESGMPKERFSAEFPKEGPSILRIQQVVRGDSAAYFCASSPLAGTGAETQYFGPGTRLLVL.